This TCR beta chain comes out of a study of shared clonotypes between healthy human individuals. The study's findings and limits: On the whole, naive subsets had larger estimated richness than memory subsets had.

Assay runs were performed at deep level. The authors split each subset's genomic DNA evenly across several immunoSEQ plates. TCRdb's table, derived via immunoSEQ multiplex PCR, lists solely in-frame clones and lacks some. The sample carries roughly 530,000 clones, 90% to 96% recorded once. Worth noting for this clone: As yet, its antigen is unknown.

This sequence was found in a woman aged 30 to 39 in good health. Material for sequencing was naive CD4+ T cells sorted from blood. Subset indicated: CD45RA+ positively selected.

The DNA of the CDR3 is TGTGCCAGCAGTTCCCCTAGCGGAGGTCCCGAGCAGTACTTC. As protein: CASSSPSGGPEQYF. The V gene is TRBV28, the J gene TRBJ2-7, with 7 bases that match TRBD2. CDR3 length: 14 amino acids. The V gene's germline CDR1 is MDHEN and CDR2 SYDVKM. After removal of 4 bases from V and 6 bases from J, the junction contained 9 bases not matched to a gene.